A selection of T cell receptor beta chains follows, all from one sample in a study of Graves' ophthalmopathy and Graves' hyperthyroidism. TCRdb recomputed calls from the multiplex PCR reads with MiXCR, one row per CDR3 protein. Among about 640,000 distinct CDR3 sequences listed, about two fifths were seen once. Input material: peripheral blood. Every receptor here comes from an adult man with Graves' ophthalmopathy. CDR3s include the opening cysteine and the closing phenylalanine or tryptophan. The D gene is left open where the match is weak. Clone size appears in some rows only: once, few, many, or a class for an expanded clone.

j_call clone_size v_call d_call cdr3_nt cdr3_aa
TRBJ1-1 many TRBV19 TRBD1 TGTGCCAGTAGTATACGAGACAGGGGCACTGAAGCTTTCTTT CASSIRDRGTEAFF
TRBJ1-4 NA TRBV7-6 NA TGTGCCAGCAGCTTACTAAGCGGGGAAAAACTGTTTTTT CASSLLSGEKLFF
TRBJ2-5 NA TRBV11-2 TRBD1 TGTGCCAGCAGCCCACGCCTCGGGGACAGGGTCAAGACCCAGTACTTC CASSPRLGDRVKTQYF
TRBJ2-2 NA TRBV12-3/TRBV12-4 NA TGTGCCAGAAGCGAAGTCCCGGCCGGGCTGGCCGGGGAGCTGTTTTTT CARSEVPAGLAGELFF
TRBJ2-2 many TRBV7-2 NA TGTGCCATAAACCCGGGGTCGGCCGGGGAGCTGTTTTTT CAINPGSAGELFF
TRBJ1-1 many TRBV7-3 TRBD1 TGTGCCAGCAGCCAGCGATGGGACAGCCTGGCTTTCTTT CASSQRWDSLAFF
TRBJ2-2 NA TRBV25-1 NA TGTGCCAGCAGTGAAGCCTGGACTGGAAACACCGGGGAGCTGTTTTTT CASSEAWTGNTGELFF
TRBJ1-6 few TRBV12-3/TRBV12-4 NA TGTGCCAGCAGTTTACTAGTGGAGGGCCCCTCACCCCTCCACTTT CASSLLVEGPSPLHF
TRBJ2-5 many TRBV19 NA TGTGCCAGGTCAACAGGGGAGGGGGAGACCCAGTACTTC CARSTGEGETQYF
TRBJ1-2 many TRBV29-1 NA TGCAGCGTTGATCCCCCGGGTCTAAACGCCTATGGCTACACCTTC CSVDPPGLNAYGYTF
TRBJ1-1 once TRBV29-1 TRBD1 TGCAGCGTTGAACCAACGACAGGGATGAACACTGAAGCTTTCTTT CSVEPTTGMNTEAFF
TRBJ2-7 few TRBV14 NA TGTGCCAGCAGCCAAGAACCCCCCCGTGGCGAGCAGTACTTC CASSQEPPRGEQYF
TRBJ2-7 NA TRBV5-8 NA TGTGCCAGCAGCTCTCGGGACCCCGAGCACGAGCAGTACTTC CASSSRDPEHEQYF
TRBJ2-7 many TRBV25-1 NA TGTGCCAGCAGTGACGTCCTTGGGCAGGGTAGATACGAGCAGTACTTC CASSDVLGQGRYEQYF
TRBJ2-5 few TRBV2 NA TGTGCCAGCAACCCTCTGAACTCCCAAGAGACCCAGTACTTC CASNPLNSQETQYF
TRBJ2-2 few TRBV12-3/TRBV12-4 NA TGTGCCAGCAGAACCGACCGGGACTTCACCGGGGAGCTGTTTTTT CASRTDRDFTGELFF
TRBJ2-7 many TRBV7-8 TRBD2 TGTGCCAGCTGGACCCAGCGGGGGGACGACTACGAGCAGTACTTC CASWTQRGDDYEQYF
TRBJ2-7 many TRBV5-1 NA TGCGCCAGCAGCTTGGATCTCTACGAGCAGTACTTC CASSLDLYEQYF
TRBJ2-2 NA TRBV20-1 TRBD2 TGCAGTGCTAGTGGGCTAGCGGGAGGGCTGGGCACCGGGGAGCTGTTTTTT CSASGLAGGLGTGELFF
TRBJ2-7 NA TRBV27 NA TGTGCCAGCACCGACGTGTCCAGGACCTACGAGCAGTACTTC CASTDVSRTYEQYF
TRBJ1-1 many TRBV10-3 TRBD1 TGTGCCATCAGTGAGCGCACAGGGGGCGAGGGCACTGAAGCTTTCTTT CAISERTGGEGTEAFF
TRBJ2-5 NA TRBV7-3 TRBD2 TGTGCCAGCAGCCAGAGCGGGAGCACCGGGTACTTC CASSQSGSTGYF
TRBJ1-4 NA TRBV10-2 NA TGCGCCAGCAGTGAGTCGAGGCCATCAGGGAAACTGTTTTTT CASSESRPSGKLFF